This entry concerns a single T cell receptor beta chain. The data originate from a study of blood T cell repertoires in COVID-19. Study summary: The analysed material was cDNA or gDNA that came from T cells, B-cell-depleted T cells, or PBMCs.

Profiled with immunoSEQ multiplex PCR; TCRdb holds only in-frame clones, not every one. The sample yields roughly 250,000 clones, 82% seen once. The junction had 13 bases not matched to a gene; V was cut back by 6 bases and J by 1 base. This CDR3 is built from 17 residues. Looked up from germline, CDR1 is SGHAT and CDR2 is FQNNGV. The V gene is TRBV11-2, the J gene TRBJ1-1; TRBD1 matches 8 bases. The sequenced material came from peripheral blood. The TCR sequence derives from a woman over 75 with active or convalescent COVID-19. The CDR3 bases are TGTGCCAGCAGTTTTTCCAGGGGGCCCCAAGGGAACACTGAAGCTTTCTTT. This translates into CASSFSRGPQGNTEAFF.